Listed below are T cell receptor beta chains from one sample, sequenced in a study of CD4 T cells in relation to SARS-CoV-2 and coronaviruses. Repertoires were generated with immunoSEQ multiplex PCR, while TCRdb's copy carries only in-frame clones and drops some. The sample holds 50,000 to 70,000 clones, about 90% seen once. Sequenced: naive CD4+ T cells from PBMCs. These receptors were obtained from an adult with COVID-19. CDR3s include the opening cysteine and the closing phenylalanine or tryptophan. The order of the fields is D gene, J gene, V gene, clone size, CDR3 DNA, CDR3 protein. A D gene is named only where the DNA matches it firmly. Clone size is shown for a subset of rows, as once, few, many or a class of expanded clone.

>.|TRBJ2-7|TRBV7-2|.
TGTGCCAGCAGCTTAACATCAGGAGGGCCGACCGAGCAGTACTTC
CASSLTSGGPTEQYF
>TRBD2|TRBJ2-3|TRBV19|.
TGTGCCACCGCGCCCGGGACTAGCGGGATGTTAGATACGCAGTATTTT
CATAPGTSGMLDTQYF
>TRBD1|TRBJ2-7|TRBV24-1|.
TGTGCCACCAGTGAAAATGGACAGGGTTTAGACGAGCAGTACTTC
CATSENGQGLDEQYF
>TRBD1|TRBJ2-7|TRBV27|.
TGTGCCAGCAGTCTTGGATGGGGACAGGGTAACTACGAGCAGTACTTC
CASSLGWGQGNYEQYF
>.|TRBJ2-2|TRBV3-1/TRBV3-2|.
TGTGCCAGCAGCCAATTCCCCGGGGAGCTGTTTTTT
CASSQFPGELFF
>.|TRBJ2-1|TRBV15|.
TGTGCCACCAGCAGAGTTCTGTACAATGAGCAGTTCTTC
CATSRVLYNEQFF
>TRBD2|TRBJ2-7|TRBV13|.
TGTGCCAGTTCTCCAGCTGGGACTAGCGGGAACTACGAGCAGTACTTC
CASSPAGTSGNYEQYF
>TRBD1|TRBJ2-7|TRBV24-1|.
TGTGCCACCAGTGATCCGGGACAGGGGGCCGACGAGCAGTACTTC
CATSDPGQGADEQYF
>.|TRBJ2-3|TRBV4-3|.
TGCGCCAGCAGCCAGAACGGGCAAAATACGCAGTATTTT
CASSQNGQNTQYF
>TRBD2|TRBJ2-7|TRBV18|.
TGTGCCAGCTCACCACCCAGCGGGAGTTCCTACGAGCAGTACTTC
CASSPPSGSSYEQYF
>.|TRBJ2-7|TRBV18|.
TGTGCCAGCTCACCCGGGGTAAAGGGAGAGCAGTACTTC
CASSPGVKGEQYF
>TRBD2|TRBJ2-1|TRBV7-9|once
TGTGCCAGCAGCCCTACTAGCGACGAGCAGTTCTTC
CASSPTSDEQFF